The next 32 T cell receptor beta chains were all read from a single sample in a study of T cell responses to AZD1222 COVID-19 vaccine. Produced via immunoSEQ multiplex PCR; TCRdb's table is partial and in-frame only. The sample yields 130,000 to 150,000 clones, more than 85% seen once. This specimen consisted of peripheral blood, obtained on day 0 of AZD1222 vaccination. These receptors were obtained from an adult in good health.

The chain employs TRBV7-9 and TRBJ2-2; TRBD1 agrees at 8 bases. The trim removed 5 bases at V and 1 base at J, leaving 6 bases unmatched. The germline V gene encodes CDR1 SEHNR and CDR2 FQNEAQ (reference sequence). This CDR3 contains 16 residues. CDR3 in amino acids: CASSRPGQVNTGELFF. For the CDR3, the DNA is TGTGCCAGCAGCCGACCGGGACAGGTGAACACCGGGGAGCTGTTTTTT.

The rearrangement links TRBV7-8 to TRBJ1-2, with no clear D. The CDR3 runs 14 residues. V was cut by 1 base and J by 7 bases, with 13 bases left in between. Germline V gene lookup returns CDR1 SGHVS and CDR2 FQNEAQ. The CDR3 here is CASSLGVQLGGYTF. DNA for the CDR3: TGTGCCAGCAGCTTAGGCGTTCAGCTAGGTGGCTACACCTTC.

This sequence joins TRBV21-1 and TRBJ1-4. TRBV21-1 is given as a pseudogene. CDR3 length: 17 amino acids. The CDR3 is CASSPLGREGTNEKLFF. DNA of the CDR3: TGTGCCAGCAGCCCTTTGGGACGGGAAGGGACTAATGAAAAACTGTTTTTT.

This clone has only one observation. The chain combines TRBV28 with TRBJ1-2; D perhaps matches TRBD1 (6 bases). Germline CDR1 and CDR2: MDHEN and SYDVKM. The V end lost 6 bases, the J end lost 8 bases, and 13 bases lay between the germline ends. The CDR3 runs 12 residues. CDR3 residues: CASSPYRAGYTF. Written as DNA, the CDR3 is TGTGCCAGCAGCCCGTACAGGGCCGGCTACACCTTC.

The chain employs TRBV5-1 and TRBJ2-7; no firm D call. V was cut by 1 base and J by 0 bases, with 5 bases left in between. The germline V gene has CDR1 SGHRS and CDR2 YFSETQ. The CDR3 consists of 13 residues. The CDR3 spells CASSLSASYEQYF. CDR3 DNA: TGCGCCAGCAGCTTGTCGGCCTCCTACGAGCAGTACTTC.

The chain recombines TRBV5-6 with TRBJ2-2; TRBD2 aligns across 8 bases. Per germline, CDR1 SGHDT and CDR2 YYEEEE. The CDR3 spans 16 residues. Trimming removed 0 bases from V and 3 bases from J; junction bases left unmatched: 4. The CDR3: CASSLEQREYTGELFF. CDR3 in DNA: TGTGCCAGCAGCTTGGAGCAGCGGGAGTACACCGGGGAGCTGTTTTTT. The full variable domain, in which reference TRBV5-6 and TRBJ2-2 provide the parts outside the CDR3, is DAGVTQSPTHLIKTRGQQVTLRCSPKSGHDTVSWYQQALGQGPQFIFQYYEEEERQRGNFPDRFSGHQFPNYSSELNVNALLLGDSALYLCASSLEQREYTGELFFGEGSRLTVL.

The V call is TRBV15, the J call TRBJ1-1; D call uncertain. Germline assignment: CDR1 LNHNV and CDR2 YYDKDF (reference sequence). CDR3 length equals 14 residues. The ends were cut back, 8 bases at V and 0 bases at J, with 13 bases in the middle. CDR3 nucleotides: TGTGCCACCGTGGAGGGTACCATGAACACTGAAGCTTTCTTT. This sequence encodes CATVEGTMNTEAFF.

The chain combines TRBV10-3 with TRBJ2-4; D possibly corresponds to TRBD1 (6 bases). Germline CDR1 ENHRY, CDR2 SYGVKD. With 3 bases removed from V and 2 bases from J, the gap between germline ends came to 8 bases. The CDR3 consists of 14 residues. The CDR3 sequence: CAISEGGSKNIQYF. In nucleotides, the CDR3 is TGTGCCATCAGTGAAGGGGGTTCCAAAAACATTCAGTACTTC.

V is TRBV7-9 and J is TRBJ2-5; D might be TRBD2 (5 bases). Trimming cost V 4 bases and J 5 bases, with 11 bases left between them. CDR1 is SEHNR, CDR2 FQNEAQ, per germline (reference sequence). This CDR3 region has 13 residues. The CDR3 bases are TGTGCCAGCAGCTCCTCGGGGAGTGAGACCCAGTACTTC. Protein product: CASSSSGSETQYF.

The J gene is TRBJ1-1, the V gene TRBV19, with a tentative D call TRBD1 (5 bases). The CDR3 covers 14 residues. V was clipped by 2 bases and J by 4 bases, with 11 bases between them. Per the germline V gene, CDR1 is LNHDA and CDR2 is SQIVND (reference sequence). CDR3 sequence (DNA): TGTGCCAGTAGTATATCTCCGGGGGGCACTGAAGCTTTCTTT. Protein: CASSISPGGTEAFF.

The genes are TRBV7-2 and TRBJ1-3, with no clear D. The germline gives CDR1 SGHTA, CDR2 FQGNSA. Deletions cut 5 bases from V and 0 bases from J, with 8 bases between. This CDR3 is 14 amino acids long. The CDR3 protein is CASSVRSSGNTIYF. For the CDR3, the DNA is TGTGCCAGCAGCGTCCGCAGCTCTGGAAACACCATATATTTT.

A single count supports this clone. In the same sample, other DNA sequences code for this CDR3. The V and J genes are TRBV5-4 and TRBJ2-5; 7 bases fit TRBD1. V lost 4 bases, J lost 0 bases, and 3 bases stayed unmatched. The CDR3 has 14 residues. Germline values: CDR1 SGHNT, CDR2 YYREEE (reference sequence). CDR3 amino acids: CASSPGTDQETQYF. The DNA of the CDR3 is TGTGCCAGCAGCCCCGGGACAGACCAAGAGACCCAGTACTTC.

The genes are TRBV7-9 and TRBJ1-1, with D maybe TRBD1 (5 bases). The germline CDR1 and CDR2 sequences are SEHNR and FQNEAQ (reference sequence). With 5 bases removed from V and 2 bases from J, the gap between germline ends came to 18 bases. The length of the CDR3 is 16 residues. The CDR3: CASSNPTGRLNTEAFF. As DNA, the CDR3 is TGTGCCAGCAGCAATCCCACGGGACGGTTAAACACTGAAGCTTTCTTT.

The gene calls are TRBV5-6 and TRBJ2-7, with 9 bases matching TRBD2. This CDR3 has 16 residues. V trimming: 0 bases; J trimming: 4 bases; junction bases outside the gene matches: 8. The germline gives CDR1 SGHDT, CDR2 YYEEEE. The CDR3 DNA is TGTGCCAGCAGCTTGGTTGCGGGAGGGCCTTCATACGAGCAGTACTTC. Encoded protein: CASSLVAGGPSYEQYF.

The chain couples TRBV7-9 to TRBJ1-1, with a tentative D call TRBD1 (5 bases). Germline values: CDR1 SEHNR, CDR2 FQNEAQ (reference sequence). The CDR3 has 15 amino acids. The V and J ends lost 7 bases and 6 bases respectively, with 21 bases between them. The CDR3: CASIAPRRVLAEAFF. The CDR3 DNA sequence: TGTGCCAGCATAGCCCCCCGCAGGGTTTTAGCTGAAGCTTTCTTT. Using reference TRBV7-9 and TRBJ1-1 for the parts outside the CDR3, the full variable domain is DTGVSQNPRHKITKRGQNVTFRCDPISEHNRLYWYRQTLGQGPEFLTYFQNEAQLEKSRLLSDRFSAERPKGSFSTLEIQRTEQGDSAMYLCASIAPRRVLAEAFFGQGTRLTVV.

DNA for the CDR3: TGTGCCAGCAGCTTTTGGGACAGCTTCAACTATGGCTACACCTTC. Its translation: CASSFWDSFNYGYTF. The V call is TRBV7-2, the J call TRBJ1-2; 7 positions match TRBD1. This CDR3 comprises 15 residues. V dropped 3 bases and J dropped 2; count of bases not matched to a gene: 6. Germline V CDR1 and CDR2: SGHTA, FQGNSA.

This sequence joins TRBV27 and TRBJ2-3, with 8 bases identical to TRBD2. Per the germline V gene, CDR1 is MNHEY and CDR2 is SMNVEV (reference sequence). The CDR3 covers 16 residues. V lost 3 bases to trimming and J lost 4 bases; unmatched junction nucleotides: 9. The CDR3 coding sequence is TGTGCCAGCAGTTTGACGGGGGGGCCCCGCGCAGATACGCAGTATTTT. Protein product: CASSLTGGPRADTQYF.

The genes are TRBV11-2 and TRBJ1-1; the D is unclear. Germline V gene sequence: CDR1 SGHAT, CDR2 FQNNGV. V was clipped by 3 bases and J by 1 base, with 6 bases between them. There are 13 residues in the CDR3. The CDR3, as DNA: TGTGCCAGCAGCTTTGGGAAGAACACTGAAGCTTTCTTT. Protein product: CASSFGKNTEAFF. Full variable domain (missing parts from reference TRBV11-2 and TRBJ1-1): EAGVAQSPRYKIIEKRQSVAFWCNPISGHATLYWYQQILGQGPKLLIQFQNNGVVDDSQLPKDRFSAERLKGVDSTLKIQPAKLEDSAVYLCASSFGKNTEAFFGQGTRLTVV.

The chain employs TRBV5-1 and TRBJ1-1, with D perhaps TRBD1 (6 bases). The CDR3 is 13 amino acids. Trimming stripped 4 bases from V and 1 base from J, with 8 bases between. Per the germline V gene, CDR1 is SGHRS and CDR2 is YFSETQ. The CDR3 spells CASSQGGNTEAFF. The CDR3 coding sequence is TGCGCCAGCAGCCAAGGGGGGAACACTGAAGCTTTCTTT.

This clone has a handful of counts. The gene calls are TRBV2 and TRBJ1-2; TRBD1 matches at 7 bases. Germline-derived CDR1 and CDR2 are SNHLY and FYNNEI. V shed 7 bases and J 4 bases; nucleotides not matched to a gene: 9. CDR3 length equals 14 residues. The chain's CDR3 is CASMGQSSSYGYTF. The CDR3, as DNA: TGTGCCAGCATGGGACAGTCAAGCTCCTATGGCTACACCTTC.

The chain employs TRBV9 and TRBJ1-5; the D is unclear. Germline CDR1 SGDLS, CDR2 YYNGEE. This CDR3 is 14 amino acids long. V was trimmed by 0 bases and J by 0 bases, leaving 4 bases between them. CDR3 in amino acids: CASSVGYSNQPQHF. The CDR3 coding sequence is TGTGCCAGCAGCGTAGGCTATAGCAATCAGCCCCAGCATTTT.

The table lists this clone with a few counts. For the CDR3, the DNA is TGTGCCAGCAGCTTGGAAATGTTTCTCTCAGCGAACACTGAAGCTTTCTTT. Its protein is CASSLEMFLSANTEAFF. This sequence joins TRBV5-6 and TRBJ1-1; D ambiguous. This CDR3 is 17 amino acids long. Germline V gene data show CDR1 as SGHDT and CDR2 as YYEEEE. The V end lost 0 bases, the J end lost 1 base, and 16 bases lay between the germline ends.

The genes are TRBV27 and TRBJ1-5, with a possible D match to TRBD1 (6 bases). The CDR3 has 15 residues. Germline values: CDR1 MNHEY, CDR2 SMNVEV (reference sequence). V was shortened by 3 bases and J by 3 bases, with 12 bases between the two germline ends. DNA of the CDR3: TGTGCCAGCAGTTTCGGAAGGGGGAACAATCAGCCCCAGCATTTT. This translates into CASSFGRGNNQPQHF.

This chain joins TRBV5-1 and TRBJ1-2; D is undetermined. V dropped 0 bases and J dropped 3 bases, with 9 bases sitting between them. In germline, CDR1 is SGHRS, CDR2 YFSETQ. CDR3 size: 14 residues. The CDR3 protein is CASSLAEGDYGYTF. The CDR3 DNA is TGCGCCAGCAGCTTGGCCGAGGGTGACTATGGCTACACCTTC.

This chain uses TRBV7-9 with TRBJ1-1; D uncertain. The V gene lost 1 base and the J gene lost 10 bases, with 10 bases spanning the gap. Germline CDR1 reads SEHNR; CDR2 reads FQNEAQ (reference sequence). This CDR3 has 12 amino acids. The CDR3 loop is CASSLGARGAFF. Written as DNA, the CDR3 is TGTGCCAGCAGCTTAGGGGCCCGCGGAGCTTTCTTT.

J is TRBJ1-4 and V is TRBV7-9, with a weak D call TRBD1 (5 bases). Trimming stripped 4 bases from V and 12 bases from J, with 15 bases between. The length of the CDR3 is 13 residues. CDR1 and CDR2 (germline): SEHNR, FQNEAQ (reference sequence). CDR3 in DNA: TGTGCCAGCAGCTCCCGAGGGGTGGGTGAACTGTTTTTT. Amino acids: CASSSRGVGELFF.

The chain's CDR3 is CASSSKRGARDTEAFF. CDR3 in DNA: TGTGCCAGCAGCTCAAAGCGGGGGGCGCGAGACACTGAAGCTTTCTTT. The rearrangement uses TRBV7-8 and TRBJ1-1, with a tentative D call TRBD1 (6 bases). Germline CDR1 is SGHVS and CDR2 is FQNEAQ. This CDR3 contains 16 residues. Trimming removed 4 bases from V and 3 bases from J, with 18 bases in between.

The chain is built from TRBV3-1 (or the pseudogene TRBV3-2) and TRBJ2-5, with D possibly being TRBD1 (7 bases). The CDR3 runs to 13 residues. In germline, CDR1 is LGHDT, CDR2 YNNKEL (reference sequence). Trimming pared 8 bases from V and 5 bases from J, leaving 15 bases between. The CDR3 DNA is TGTGCCAGCGGCCGCAGGGGGGTCGAGACCCAGTACTTC. It specifies CASGRRGVETQYF.

This chain uses TRBV5-1 with TRBJ2-1, with 11 bases fitting TRBD2. This CDR3 spans 16 amino acids. Losses at the gene ends were 3 bases for V and 9 bases for J; bases not matched to a gene: 11. Germline CDR1 SGHRS, CDR2 YFSETQ. In DNA form, the CDR3 reads TGCGCCAGCAGCTCTCCCTCTAGCGGGGGGTGGGGTGAGCAGTTCTTC. Protein product: CASSSPSSGGWGEQFF.

This chain connects TRBV5-8 to TRBJ1-2; 8 bases fit TRBD1. The germline V gene encodes CDR1 SGHTS and CDR2 YDEGEE. The CDR3 loop spans 16 amino acids. Trimming took 1 base from V and 5 from J; bases not matched to a gene: 10. CDR3 sequence: CASSLQGAQREYGYTF. The DNA for the CDR3 is TGTGCCAGCAGCTTGCAGGGGGCGCAACGAGAGTATGGCTACACCTTC. The complete variable domain, with remaining parts taken from reference TRBV5-8 and TRBJ1-2, reads EAGVTQSPTHLIKTRGQQATLRCSPISGHTSVYWYQQALGLGLQFLLWYDEGEERNRGNFPPRFSGRQFPNYSSELNVNALELEDSALYLCASSLQGAQREYGYTFGSGTRLTVV.

The chain recombines TRBV10-3 with TRBJ1-6; tentatively, D is TRBD1 (6 bases). The V gene's germline CDR1 is ENHRY and CDR2 SYGVKD. Trimming stripped 10 bases from V and 8 bases from J, with 12 bases between. The CDR3 loop spans 12 amino acids. CDR3: CATGQQDSPLHF. DNA of the CDR3: TGTGCCACCGGACAGCAGGATTCACCCCTCCACTTT.

This clone occurred once. The chain couples TRBV6-6 to TRBJ1-6; D possibly corresponds to TRBD1 (5 bases). Per germline, CDR1 MNHNY and CDR2 SVGAGI (reference sequence). CDR3 length: 16 residues. Trimming cost V 5 bases and J 4 bases, with 15 bases left between them. The CDR3, as DNA: TGTGCCAGCAGTAGAGGGGACTATAGTTATAATTCACCCCTCCACTTT. Its translation: CASSRGDYSYNSPLHF.